Here is one TCR beta chain with its context. This sample is drawn from a study of blood T cells in healthy people across ages. The authors ran a second PCR of 7 to 11 cycles using a sample-barcoded 5' primer and a J-beta primer mix. TCRdb reprocessed the 5' RACE reads via MiXCR and lists one record per CDR3 protein. The data contain approximately 1,700,000 distinct CDR3 sequences, more than 35% of them singletons. This TCR was sampled from a human donor in good health. The sequenced sample was blood.

CDR3 loop: CAWTRINEQFF. CDR3 nucleotides: TGTGCCTGGACTAGAATAAATGAGCAGTTCTTC. This rearrangement joins TRBV30 to TRBJ2-1, with no clear D. CDR1 and CDR2 (germline): GTSNPN, SVGIG (reference sequence). This CDR3 is built from 11 residues. Trimming left V 4 bases short and J 7 bases short, with 8 bases between. The whole variable domain, remainder taken from reference TRBV30 and TRBJ2-1, is SQTIHQWPATLVQPVGSPLSLECTVEGTSNPNLYWYRQAAGRGLQLLFYSVGIGQISSEVPQNLSASRPQDRQFILSSKKLLLSDSGFYLCAWTRINEQFFGPGTRLTVL.